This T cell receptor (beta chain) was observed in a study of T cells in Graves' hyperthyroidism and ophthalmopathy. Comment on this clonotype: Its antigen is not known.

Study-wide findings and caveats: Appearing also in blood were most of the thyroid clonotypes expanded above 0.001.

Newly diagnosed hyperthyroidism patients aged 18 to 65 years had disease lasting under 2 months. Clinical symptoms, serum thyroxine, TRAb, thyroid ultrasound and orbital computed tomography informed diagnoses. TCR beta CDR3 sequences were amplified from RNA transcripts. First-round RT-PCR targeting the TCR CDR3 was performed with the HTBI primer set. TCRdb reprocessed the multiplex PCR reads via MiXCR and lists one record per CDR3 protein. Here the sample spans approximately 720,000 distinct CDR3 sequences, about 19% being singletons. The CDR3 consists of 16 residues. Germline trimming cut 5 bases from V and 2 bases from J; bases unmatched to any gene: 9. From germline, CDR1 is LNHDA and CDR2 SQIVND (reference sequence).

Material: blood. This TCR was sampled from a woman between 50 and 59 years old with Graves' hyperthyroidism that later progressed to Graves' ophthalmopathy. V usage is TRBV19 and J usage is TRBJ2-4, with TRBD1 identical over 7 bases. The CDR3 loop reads CASSSLDRVTKNIQYF. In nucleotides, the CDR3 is TGTGCCAGTAGTTCCTTAGACAGGGTGACCAAAAACATTCAGTACTTC.